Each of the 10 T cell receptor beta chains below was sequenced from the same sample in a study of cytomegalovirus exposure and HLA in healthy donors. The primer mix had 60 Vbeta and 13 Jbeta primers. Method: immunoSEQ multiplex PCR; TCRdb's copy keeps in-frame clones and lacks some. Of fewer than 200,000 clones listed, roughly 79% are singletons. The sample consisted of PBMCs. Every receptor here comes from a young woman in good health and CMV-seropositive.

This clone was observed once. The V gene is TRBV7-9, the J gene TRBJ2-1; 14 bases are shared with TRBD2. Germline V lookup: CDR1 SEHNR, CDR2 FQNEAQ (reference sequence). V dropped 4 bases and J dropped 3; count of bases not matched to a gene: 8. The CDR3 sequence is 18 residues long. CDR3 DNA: TGTGCCAGCAGCTCCCCGGGACTAGCGGGGGTCTACTACAATGAGCAGTTCTTC. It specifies CASSSPGLAGVYYNEQFF.

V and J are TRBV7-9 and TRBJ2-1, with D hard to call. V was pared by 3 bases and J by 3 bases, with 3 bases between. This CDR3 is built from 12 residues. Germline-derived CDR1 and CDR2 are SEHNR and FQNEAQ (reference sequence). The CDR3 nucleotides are TGTGCCAGCAGCTTCGTCTACAATGAGCAGTTCTTC. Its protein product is CASSFVYNEQFF.

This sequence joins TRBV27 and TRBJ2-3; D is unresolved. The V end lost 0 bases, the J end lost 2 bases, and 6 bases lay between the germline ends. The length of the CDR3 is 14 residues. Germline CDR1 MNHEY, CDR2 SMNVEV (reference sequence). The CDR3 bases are TGTGCCAGCAGTTTATCGGAGACCACAGATACGCAGTATTTT. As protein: CASSLSETTDTQYF.

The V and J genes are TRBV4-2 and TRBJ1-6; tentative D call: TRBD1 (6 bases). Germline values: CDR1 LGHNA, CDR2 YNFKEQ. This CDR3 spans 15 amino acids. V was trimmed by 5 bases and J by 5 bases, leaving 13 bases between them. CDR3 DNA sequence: TGTGCCAGCAGCTCCCGGGACACTAATAATTCACCCCTCCACTTT. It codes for CASSSRDTNNSPLHF.

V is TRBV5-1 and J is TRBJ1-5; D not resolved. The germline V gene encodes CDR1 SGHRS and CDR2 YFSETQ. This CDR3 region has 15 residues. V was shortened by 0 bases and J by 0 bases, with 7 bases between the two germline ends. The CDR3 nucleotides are TGCGCCAGCAGCTTGGGGCAGAATAGCAATCAGCCCCAGCATTTT. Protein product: CASSLGQNSNQPQHF.

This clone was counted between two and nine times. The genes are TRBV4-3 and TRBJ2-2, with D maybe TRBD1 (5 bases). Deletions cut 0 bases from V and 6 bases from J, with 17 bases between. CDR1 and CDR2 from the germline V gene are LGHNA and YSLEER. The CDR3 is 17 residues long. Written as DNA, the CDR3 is TGCGCCAGCAGCCAAGAGGCGGACACGGGTTTTGCCGGGGAGCTGTTTTTT. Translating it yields CASSQEADTGFAGELFF.

CDR3 nucleotides: TGCAGCGTTGAAGTGGTGGAAGGGGGTTTTGTGACTAACTATGGCTACACCTTC. Its translation is CSVEVVEGGFVTNYGYTF. V and J are TRBV29-1 and TRBJ1-2; D may be TRBD1 (6 bases). Germline V gives CDR1 SQVTM, CDR2 ANQGSEA. Trimming removed 1 base at V and 0 bases at J, with 21 bases between. This CDR3 contains 18 residues.

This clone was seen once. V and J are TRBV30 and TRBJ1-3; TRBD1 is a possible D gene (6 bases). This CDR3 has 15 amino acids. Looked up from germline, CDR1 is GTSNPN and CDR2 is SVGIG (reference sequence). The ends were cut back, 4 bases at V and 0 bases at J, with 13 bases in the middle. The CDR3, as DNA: TGTGCCTGGACCCGAACAGGGATCTCTGGAAACACCATATATTTT. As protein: CAWTRTGISGNTIYF.

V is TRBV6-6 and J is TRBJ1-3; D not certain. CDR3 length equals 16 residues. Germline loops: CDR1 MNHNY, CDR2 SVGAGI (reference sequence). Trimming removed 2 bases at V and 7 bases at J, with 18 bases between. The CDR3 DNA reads TGTGCCAGCAGTTACAGGTCCGGGATGGGGAGGAACACCATATATTTT. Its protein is CASSYRSGMGRNTIYF.

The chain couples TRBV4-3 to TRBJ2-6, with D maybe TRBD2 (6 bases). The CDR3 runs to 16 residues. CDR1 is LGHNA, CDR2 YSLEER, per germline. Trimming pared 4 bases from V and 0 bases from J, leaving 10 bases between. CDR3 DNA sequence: TGCGCCAGCAGCCTTGGACTACTCTCTGGGGCCAACGTCCTGACTTTC. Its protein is CASSLGLLSGANVLTF.